A selection of T cell receptor beta chains follows, all from one sample in a study of blood T cell repertoires in COVID-19. Repertoires were generated with immunoSEQ multiplex PCR, while TCRdb's copy carries only in-frame clones and drops some. The sample has around 88,000 clones, 90% to 95% seen once; the top ten hold 1.7%. Sequences were obtained from peripheral blood. The receptors were gathered from a man between 60 and 75 years old with acute or convalescent COVID-19. The CDR3 runs from the conserved cysteine through the conserved F or W. Each record gives: D gene, J gene, clone size, V gene, CDR3 DNA, CDR3 protein. A D gene is named only where the DNA matches it firmly. Some rows have no size entry. The others give once, few or many, or a class for an expanded clone.

TRBD2 | TRBJ2-1 | - | TRBV5-1 | TGCGCCAGCAGCTTGCCTAGCGGATACAACAATGAGCAGTTCTTC | CASSLPSGYNNEQFF
TRBD2 | TRBJ2-5 | - | TRBV12-3/TRBV12-4 | TGTGCCAGCGGGGGAGGGTTTCTGGACTTC | CASGGGFLDF
TRBD2 | TRBJ2-3 | - | TRBV2 | TGTGCCAGCAGTGAAAGCGGGGCCTACACAGATACGCAGTATTTT | CASSESGAYTDTQYF
TRBD1 | TRBJ1-4 | - | TRBV18 | TGTGCCAGCTCACGCAATACAGGGGGCGCGACTAATGAAAAACTGTTTTTT | CASSRNTGGATNEKLFF
- | TRBJ2-6 | - | TRBV6-4 | TGTGCCAGCAGTGACGGGGGCGGAGCTGGGGCCAACGTCCTGACTTTC | CASSDGGGAGANVLTF
- | TRBJ2-6 | - | TRBV24-1 | TGTGCCACCAGTGATCCGACAGGATCTGGGGCCAACGTCCTGACTTTC | CATSDPTGSGANVLTF
- | TRBJ1-4 | - | TRBV19 | TGTGCCAGTAGTATAGGGGCCAATGAAAAACTGTTTTTT | CASSIGANEKLFF
TRBD1 | TRBJ1-4 | - | TRBV7-2 | TGTGCCAGCAGCTTACCGGACAGGTGGGGTGAAAAACTGTTTTTT | CASSLPDRWGEKLFF
TRBD1 | TRBJ2-7 | - | TRBV4-3 | TGCGCCAGCAGCCAAGACAGGACAGGGGGTTTTTACGAGCAGTACTTC | CASSQDRTGGFYEQYF
- | TRBJ2-7 | - | TRBV7-9 | TGTGCCAGCAGCTGGGGGGAGCGATTCTACGAGCAGTACTTC | CASSWGERFYEQYF
TRBD2 | TRBJ2-2 | once | TRBV5-1 | TGCGCCAGCAGCCCGGGGACTAGCGGGAGGAGCACCGGGGAGCTGTTTTTT | CASSPGTSGRSTGELFF
TRBD2 | TRBJ2-2 | - | TRBV10-3 | TGTGCCATCAGTGCAGCGGGAGGGCCGGGCACCGGGGAGCTGTTTTTT | CAISAAGGPGTGELFF
- | TRBJ2-5 | - | TRBV5-1 | TGCGCCAGCAGCCAATTCGACAGTGGGGAGACCCAGTACTTC | CASSQFDSGETQYF
- | TRBJ1-1 | - | TRBV5-4 | TGTGCCAGCACCCCGGGACTCACCGCGGGAGAAGCTTTCTTT | CASTPGLTAGEAFF
TRBD1 | TRBJ2-1 | - | TRBV4-1 | TGCGCCAGCAGCCAACCGGGACAGGGGGCGGGTAATGAGCAGTTCTTC | CASSQPGQGAGNEQFF
- | TRBJ1-2 | - | TRBV18 | TGTGCCAGCTCACCATTGGGCAGTCCTACTAACTATGGCTACACCTTC | CASSPLGSPTNYGYTF
- | TRBJ1-1 | - | TRBV13 | TGTGCCAGCAGCTTCCGGGTTGGTCTCAACACTGAAGCTTTCTTT | CASSFRVGLNTEAFF
TRBD2 | TRBJ2-3 | - | TRBV5-5 | TGTGCCAGCAGGGGGGGACTAGCGGTGGGAGATACGCAGTATTTT | CASRGGLAVGDTQYF
- | TRBJ1-1 | - | TRBV30 | TGTGCCTGGAGACTGGCAGGGTGGAGTGAAGCTTTCTTT | CAWRLAGWSEAFF
- | TRBJ1-2 | once | TRBV2 | TGTGCCAGCAGTTCCGGACAGAACTATGGCTACACCTTC | CASSSGQNYGYTF
- | TRBJ2-5 | once | TRBV13 | TGTGCCAGCAGCTTAGGGCGAGAGACCCAGTACTTC | CASSLGRETQYF
TRBD1 | TRBJ2-1 | - | TRBV6-6 | TGTGCCAGCAGTGGACAGGGGGATGAGCAGTTCTTC | CASSGQGDEQFF
- | TRBJ2-1 | - | TRBV6-5 | TGTGCCAGCAGGGACCGGGATTTTGACAATGAGCAGTTCTTC | CASRDRDFDNEQFF
- | TRBJ2-5 | - | TRBV5-1 | TGCGCCAGCAGCTTGCTTAGCGGAGAGACCCAGTACTTC | CASSLLSGETQYF